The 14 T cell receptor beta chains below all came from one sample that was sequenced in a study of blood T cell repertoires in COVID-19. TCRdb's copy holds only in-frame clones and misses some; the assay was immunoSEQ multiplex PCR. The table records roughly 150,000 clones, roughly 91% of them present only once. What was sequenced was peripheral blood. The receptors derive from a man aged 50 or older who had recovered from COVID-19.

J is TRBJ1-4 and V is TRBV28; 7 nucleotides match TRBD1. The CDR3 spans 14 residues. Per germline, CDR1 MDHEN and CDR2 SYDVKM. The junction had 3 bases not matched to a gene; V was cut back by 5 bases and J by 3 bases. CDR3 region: CASSVRGSNEKLFF. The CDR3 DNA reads TGTGCCAGCAGTGTCAGGGGGTCTAATGAAAAACTGTTTTTT.

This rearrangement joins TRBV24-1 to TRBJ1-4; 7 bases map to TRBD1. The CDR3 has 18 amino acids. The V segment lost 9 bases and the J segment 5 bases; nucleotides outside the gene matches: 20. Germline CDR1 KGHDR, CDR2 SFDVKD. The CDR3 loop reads CATRGGDSLKPGNEKLFF. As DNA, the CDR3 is TGTGCCACCCGAGGAGGGGACAGCCTAAAGCCCGGGAATGAAAAACTGTTTTTT.

The CDR3 sequence is CATSRYRGHTEAFF. CDR3 DNA sequence: TGTGCCACCAGCAGATACAGGGGGCACACTGAAGCTTTCTTT. The chain uses TRBV15 and TRBJ1-1, with 9 bases fitting TRBD1. The CDR3 runs 14 residues. V lost 2 bases to trimming and J lost 3 bases; unmatched junction nucleotides: 1. Germline loops: CDR1 LNHNV, CDR2 YYDKDF (reference sequence). Filled out from reference TRBV15 and TRBJ1-1, the complete variable domain reads DAMVIQNPRYQVTQFGKPVTLSCSQTLNHNVMYWYQQKSSQAPKLLFHYYDKDFNNEADTPDNFQSRRPNTSFCFLDIRSPGLGDTAMYLCATSRYRGHTEAFFGQGTRLTVV.

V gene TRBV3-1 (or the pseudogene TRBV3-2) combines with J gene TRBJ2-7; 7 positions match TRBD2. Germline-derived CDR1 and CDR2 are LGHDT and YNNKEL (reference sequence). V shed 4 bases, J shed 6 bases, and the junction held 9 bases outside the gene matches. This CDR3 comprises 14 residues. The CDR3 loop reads CASSRGGGPLEQYF. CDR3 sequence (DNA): TGTGCCAGCAGCCGGGGGGGAGGGCCTCTCGAGCAGTACTTC.

CDR3 residues: CASSIDGQLGELFF. The CDR3 DNA reads as TGTGCCAGTAGTATAGATGGACAGTTAGGGGAGCTGTTTTTT. This chain joins TRBV19 and TRBJ2-2; D possibly corresponds to TRBD1 (6 bases). CDR3 length equals 14 residues. The V gene lost 0 bases and the J gene lost 8 bases, with 10 bases spanning the gap. In germline, CDR1 is LNHDA, CDR2 SQIVND (reference sequence).

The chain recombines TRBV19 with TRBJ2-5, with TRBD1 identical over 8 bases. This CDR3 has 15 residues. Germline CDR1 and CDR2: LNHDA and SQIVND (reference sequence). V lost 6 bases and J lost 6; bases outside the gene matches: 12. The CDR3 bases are TGTGCCAGTAGGGATCCCGGGCAGGGGGCCAAGACCCAGTACTTC. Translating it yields CASRDPGQGAKTQYF.

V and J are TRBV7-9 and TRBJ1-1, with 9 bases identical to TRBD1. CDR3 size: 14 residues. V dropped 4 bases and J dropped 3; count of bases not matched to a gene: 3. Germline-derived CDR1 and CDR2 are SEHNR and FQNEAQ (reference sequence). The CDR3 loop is CASSSDRGYTEAFF. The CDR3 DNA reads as TGTGCCAGCAGCTCCGACAGGGGGTACACTGAAGCTTTCTTT.

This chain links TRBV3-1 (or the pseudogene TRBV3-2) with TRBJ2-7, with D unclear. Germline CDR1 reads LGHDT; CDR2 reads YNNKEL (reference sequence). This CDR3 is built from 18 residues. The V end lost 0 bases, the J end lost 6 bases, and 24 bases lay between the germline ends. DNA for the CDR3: TGTGCCAGCAGCCAAGACATGGAATGGGTCCCCTCGAGGCGCGAGCAGTACTTC. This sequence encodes CASSQDMEWVPSRREQYF.

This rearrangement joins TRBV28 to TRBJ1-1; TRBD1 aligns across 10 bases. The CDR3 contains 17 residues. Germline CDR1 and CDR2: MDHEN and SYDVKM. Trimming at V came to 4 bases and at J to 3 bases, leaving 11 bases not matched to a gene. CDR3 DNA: TGTGCCAGCAGTTACAGTCCCGGGACAGGGGATTACACTGAAGCTTTCTTT. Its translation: CASSYSPGTGDYTEAFF.

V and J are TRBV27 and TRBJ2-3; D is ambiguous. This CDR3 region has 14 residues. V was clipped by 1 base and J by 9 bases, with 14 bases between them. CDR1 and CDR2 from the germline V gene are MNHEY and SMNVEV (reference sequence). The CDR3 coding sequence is TGTGCCAGCAGTTTATACGGCAACAGCCAAACGCAGTATTTT. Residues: CASSLYGNSQTQYF.

Here the CDR3 reads CASSDPVGEQFF. CDR3 in DNA: TGTGCCAGCAGTGACCCCGTCGGGGAGCAGTTCTTC. The chain combines TRBV6-1 with TRBJ2-1; D is unresolved. The CDR3 is 12 residues long. The ends were cut back, 3 bases at V and 10 bases at J, with 10 bases in the middle. CDR1 and CDR2 (germline): MNHNS, SASEGT.

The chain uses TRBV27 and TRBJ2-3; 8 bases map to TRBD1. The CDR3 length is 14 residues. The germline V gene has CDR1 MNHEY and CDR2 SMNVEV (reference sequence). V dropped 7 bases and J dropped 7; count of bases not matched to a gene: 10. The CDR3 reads CASNPGQALNTQYF. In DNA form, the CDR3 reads TGTGCCAGCAACCCGGGACAGGCATTAAATACGCAGTATTTT.

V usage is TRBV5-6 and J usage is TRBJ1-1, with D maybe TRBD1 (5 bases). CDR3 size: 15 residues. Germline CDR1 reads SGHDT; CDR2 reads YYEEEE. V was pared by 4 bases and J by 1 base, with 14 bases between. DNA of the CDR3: TGTGCCAGCAGCCCTGCGGGACGCTCGAACACTGAAGCTTTCTTT. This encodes CASSPAGRSNTEAFF.

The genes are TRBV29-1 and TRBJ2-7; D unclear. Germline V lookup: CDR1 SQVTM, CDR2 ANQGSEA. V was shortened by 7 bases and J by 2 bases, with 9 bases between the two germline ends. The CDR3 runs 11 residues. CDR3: CSGGSTYEQYF. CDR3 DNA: TGCAGCGGGGGATCTACCTACGAGCAGTACTTC.